These T cell receptor beta chains were read from a single sample in a study of control samples from healthy donors and cancer patients. Method: immunoSEQ multiplex PCR; TCRdb's copy keeps in-frame clones and lacks some. There are around 130,000 clones in the sample; 85% to 90% occur only once, and approximately 7.5% lies in the top ten. The specimen was PBMCs. The receptor set was obtained from a man aged 45-60 years with head and neck cancer. CDR3s include the opening cysteine and the closing phenylalanine or tryptophan. A D gene is named only where the DNA matches it firmly. Where a row states a size, it is once, few, many or the class of an expanded clone; other rows omit it.

NA,NA,TRBJ1-3,TRBV28,TGTGCCAGCACCGAGTCCGGGACCGGAAACACCATATATTTT,CASTESGTGNTIYF
NA,TRBD2,TRBJ2-1,TRBV5-1,TGCGCCAGCAGCACGGGACTAGGAACCTACAATGAGCAGTTCTTC,CASSTGLGTYNEQFF
NA,NA,TRBJ2-5,TRBV28,TGTGCCAGCAGTTTATTCGAGACCCAGTACTTC,CASSLFETQYF
NA,NA,TRBJ1-1,TRBV30,TGTGCCTGGGCCGGCCGGACTGAAGCTTTCTTT,CAWAGRTEAFF
NA,NA,TRBJ2-1,TRBV18,TGTGCCAGCTCACCAGGTCAGTACAATGAGCAGTTCTTC,CASSPGQYNEQFF
NA,NA,TRBJ2-2,TRBV2,TGTGCCAGCAGTCCCCTGGGTGGGGGCACCGGGGAGCTGTTTTTT,CASSPLGGGTGELFF
few,TRBD1,TRBJ1-2,TRBV27,TGTGCCAGCAGTAGAATACAGGGGGCGGCTAACTATGGCTACACCTTC,CASSRIQGAANYGYTF
NA,NA,TRBJ2-7,TRBV28,TGTGCCACCAGGACAGCCTTCTACGAGCAGTACTTC,CATRTAFYEQYF
NA,TRBD1,TRBJ2-7,TRBV3-1/TRBV3-2,TGTGCCAGCAGCCAGGACAGGGGAGGAAAGCAGTACTTC,CASSQDRGGKQYF
few,NA,TRBJ2-7,TRBV11-3,TGTGCCAGCAGCTTGGGGATGGGGGACGAGCAGTACTTC,CASSLGMGDEQYF
NA,NA,TRBJ2-7,TRBV6-6,TGTGCCAGCAGTTATAGAAAAGCCTACGAGCAGTACTTC,CASSYRKAYEQYF
NA,NA,TRBJ1-4,TRBV7-9,TGTGCCAGCAGCTCTAAACAGGGTCTATCTGAAAAACTGTTTTTT,CASSSKQGLSEKLFF
once,NA,TRBJ2-7,TRBV5-4,TGTGCCAGCAGCTTGAGTCAGAGCCTATCCTACGAGCAGTACTTC,CASSLSQSLSYEQYF
NA,NA,TRBJ1-2,TRBV30,TGTGCCTGGAGGCCAAAGACCCTTGGGGCGGGTGGCTACACCTTC,CAWRPKTLGAGGYTF